The sample holds a few counts of the clone carrying this T cell receptor (beta chain). Its antigen is not known. Produced via immunoSEQ multiplex PCR; TCRdb's table is partial and in-frame only. The data show 2,100,000 or so clones, about 94% seen once. The CDR3 has 13 amino acids. V shed 0 bases and J shed 3 bases, with 6 bases lying between them. Germline loops: CDR1 MNHNS, CDR2 SASEGT. Every one of the donors was a Caucasian adult that lived in Nashville, Tennessee. The study separated CD4+ cells into CD45RA+ naive and CD45RA-negative memory subsets. This sample was taken from a study of shared clonotypes between healthy human individuals. Overall study findings and caveats: Rarefaction analysis demonstrated incomplete sorted-subset sequencing notwithstanding large depth. Exclusively blood specimens were collected; tissue repertoires likely differ.

The sample consisted of naive CD4+ T cells sorted from blood. Subset described: CD45RA+ positively selected. This clonotype was sampled from a young man in good health. The rearrangement joins TRBV6-1 to TRBJ2-7; D gene ambiguous. The CDR3 loop is CASSEAGFYEQYF. CDR3 coding DNA: TGTGCCAGCAGTGAAGCGGGTTTCTACGAGCAGTACTTC.